A selection of T cell receptor beta chains follows, all from one sample in a study of shared clonotypes between healthy human individuals. Assay used: immunoSEQ multiplex PCR; TCRdb lists only in-frame clones, some missing. The sample carries approximately 500,000 clones, 79% recorded once. Sequenced: PBMCs. The receptors shown here come from a woman in her 40s in good health. Some clones in this sample may be carry-over from other donors' samples. Each CDR3 is given with its conserved first and last residue. Fields, in order: J gene, clone size, CDR3 length, D gene, V gene, CDR3 DNA, CDR3 protein. A D gene is named only where the DNA matches it firmly. Not all rows give a size; the values are once, few, many and, for expanded clones, a class.

TRBJ2-1,-,16,TRBD2,TRBV30,TGTGCCTGGCTACATCAGGGGACTAGCCGCACCAATGAGCAGTTCTTC,CAWLHQGTSRTNEQFF
TRBJ1-1,-,14,TRBD1,TRBV6-5,TGTGCCAGCAGTACCCGACAGGGAGGGACTGAAGCTTTCTTT,CASSTRQGGTEAFF
TRBJ1-4,few,12,-,TRBV7-2,TGTGCCAGCAGCCCCCAGGGGGAAAAACTGTTTTTT,CASSPQGEKLFF
TRBJ2-2,-,15,-,TRBV5-1,TGCGCCAGCAGCTCGGAGGGACTCGGTCAGGGGGAGCTGTTTTTT,CASSSEGLGQGELFF
TRBJ2-5,few,13,-,TRBV9,TGTGCCAGTTCATCCGTGTTTGGTGAGACCCAGTACTTC,CASSSVFGETQYF
TRBJ1-1,-,15,-,TRBV19,TGTGCCAGTACTCCGAAGGGGAATCAGAACACTGAAGCTTTCTTT,CASTPKGNQNTEAFF
TRBJ2-5,-,14,TRBD2,TRBV11-1,TGTGCCAGCAGCTGGGCGGGAGAGCGGGAGACCCAGTACTTC,CASSWAGERETQYF
TRBJ1-1,-,15,-,TRBV6-5,TGTGCCAGCAGCCTGATACAGGGTGTGAACACTGAAGCTTTCTTT,CASSLIQGVNTEAFF
TRBJ1-2,-,14,TRBD1,TRBV4-3,TGCGCCAGCAGCCACCCGGGACAGGTTGCTGGCTACACCTTC,CASSHPGQVAGYTF
TRBJ2-1,-,16,-,TRBV27,TGTGCCAGCAGTTTATCGACTCGAGCTTCCTACAATGAGCAGTTCTTC,CASSLSTRASYNEQFF
TRBJ2-1,-,17,-,TRBV6-4,TGTGCCAGCAGTGACCATGGAACAGCGGGTTACTACAATGAGCAGTTCTTC,CASSDHGTAGYYNEQFF
TRBJ2-1,-,16,-,TRBV28,TGTGCCAGCAGCTCTAATACGCGTCGCCTAGTCAATGAGCAGTTCTTC,CASSSNTRRLVNEQFF
TRBJ2-7,-,14,-,TRBV2,TGTGCCAGCAGTGAAGGACAGGCGTACTACGAGCAGTACTTC,CASSEGQAYYEQYF
TRBJ1-2,few,13,-,TRBV19,TGTGCCAGTAGTATTTCGCCGGGCTATGGCTACACCTTC,CASSISPGYGYTF
TRBJ2-5,many,17,TRBD2,TRBV5-8,TGTGCCAGCAGCTTGGTCCTCCGCGGGAGTGGAGAAGAGACCCAGTACTTC,CASSLVLRGSGEETQYF
TRBJ2-2,few,14,TRBD1,TRBV19,TGTGCCAGTAGTAGACAGGGGGTTAGCGGGGAGCTGTTTTTT,CASSRQGVSGELFF
TRBJ2-3,-,14,-,TRBV5-4,TGTGCCAGCAGCCGTCCAATTAGCACAGATACGCAGTATTTT,CASSRPISTDTQYF
TRBJ2-3,-,15,TRBD1,TRBV15,TGTGCCACCAGCACGGACAGGGGGGCGTCAGATACGCAGTATTTT,CATSTDRGASDTQYF
TRBJ1-5,-,13,-,TRBV18,TGTGCCAGCTCACCCGCGGAGCAGAGGCCCCAGCATTTT,CASSPAEQRPQHF
TRBJ1-2,-,14,TRBD1,TRBV27,TGTGCCAGCAGTCCAGGACAGGGGGCGGGAGGCTACACCTTC,CASSPGQGAGGYTF
TRBJ2-7,-,15,TRBD2,TRBV11-1,TGTGCCAGCACCCCAGGACTAGCGGCAAACTACGAGCAGTACTTC,CASTPGLAANYEQYF
TRBJ2-7,-,12,-,TRBV6-1,TGTGCCAGCGGACAGCAGGGCTACGAGCAGTACTTC,CASGQQGYEQYF
TRBJ2-7,-,12,TRBD1,TRBV27,TGTGCCAGCAGCGGGGACAGCTACGAGCAGTACTTC,CASSGDSYEQYF
TRBJ2-6,-,20,-,TRBV7-3,TGTGCCAGCAGCTTACGAGTTCTGGGGGCGAACCCTACTGGGGCCAACGTCCTGACTTTC,CASSLRVLGANPTGANVLTF
TRBJ1-1,-,15,-,TRBV21-1,TGTGCCAGCAGGGCCAAGTACACAATTCGCACTGAAGCTTTCTTT,CASRAKYTIRTEAFF
TRBJ2-1,few,16,TRBD2,TRBV27,TGTGCCAGCACTCAAATGGCGGTAGCGGGAGGTAGTGAGCAGTTCTTC,CASTQMAVAGGSEQFF
TRBJ2-5,-,18,TRBD2,TRBV10-1,TGCGCCAGCAGTGAGTCCACTAGCGGGAGGAGGGGACAAGAGACCCAGTACTTC,CASSESTSGRRGQETQYF
TRBJ2-3,-,15,-,TRBV6-1,TGTGCCAGCAGTGGACTTAGTACGGGCACAGATACGCAGTATTTT,CASSGLSTGTDTQYF